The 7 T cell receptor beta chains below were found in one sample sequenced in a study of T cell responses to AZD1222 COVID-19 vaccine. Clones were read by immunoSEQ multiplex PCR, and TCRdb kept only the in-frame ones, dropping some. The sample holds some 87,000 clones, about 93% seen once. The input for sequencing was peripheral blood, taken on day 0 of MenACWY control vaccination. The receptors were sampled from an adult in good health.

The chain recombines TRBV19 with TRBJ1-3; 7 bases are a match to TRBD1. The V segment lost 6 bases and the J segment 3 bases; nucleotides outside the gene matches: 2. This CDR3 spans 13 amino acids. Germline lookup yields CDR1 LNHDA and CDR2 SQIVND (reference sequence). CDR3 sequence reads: CASSRGIGNTIYF. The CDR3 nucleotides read TGTGCCAGTAGCAGGGGGATTGGAAACACCATATATTTT.

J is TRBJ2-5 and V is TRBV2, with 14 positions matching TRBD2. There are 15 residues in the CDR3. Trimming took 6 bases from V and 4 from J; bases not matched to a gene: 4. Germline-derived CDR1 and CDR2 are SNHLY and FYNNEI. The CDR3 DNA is TGTGCCAGCAGACCGACTAGCGGGAGGGCAGAGACCCAGTACTTC. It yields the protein CASRPTSGRAETQYF.

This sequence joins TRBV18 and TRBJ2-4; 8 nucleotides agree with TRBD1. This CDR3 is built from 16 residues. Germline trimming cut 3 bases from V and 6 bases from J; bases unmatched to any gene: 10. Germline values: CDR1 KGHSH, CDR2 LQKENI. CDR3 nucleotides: TGTGCCAGCTCACCGGTCCCGGCACAGGGGGGAAACATTCAGTACTTC. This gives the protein CASSPVPAQGGNIQYF.

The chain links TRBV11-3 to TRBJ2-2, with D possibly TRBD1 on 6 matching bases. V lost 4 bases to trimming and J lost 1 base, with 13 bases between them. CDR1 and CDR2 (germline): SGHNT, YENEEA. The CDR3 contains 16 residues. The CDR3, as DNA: TGTGCCAGCAGCTCAGCCGTCAGGGGGAACACCGGGGAGCTGTTTTTT. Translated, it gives CASSSAVRGNTGELFF. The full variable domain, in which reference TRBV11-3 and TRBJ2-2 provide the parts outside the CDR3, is EAGVVQSPRYKIIEKKQPVAFWCNPISGHNTLYWYLQNLGQGPELLIRYENEEAVDDSQLPKDRFSAERLKGVDSTLKIQPAELGDSAVYLCASSSAVRGNTGELFFGEGSRLTVL.

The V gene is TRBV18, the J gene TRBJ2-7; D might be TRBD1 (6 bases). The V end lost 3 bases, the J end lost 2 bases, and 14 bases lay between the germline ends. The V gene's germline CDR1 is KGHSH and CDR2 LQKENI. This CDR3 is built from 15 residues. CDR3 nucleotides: TGTGCCAGCTCACCCCCCGGACAGCTTCCCTACGAGCAGTACTTC. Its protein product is CASSPPGQLPYEQYF.

This CDR3 is CASSLEGMGVSDTQYF. The DNA for the CDR3 is TGTGCCAGCAGCTTAGAGGGCATGGGAGTATCCGATACGCAGTATTTT. The chain uses TRBV11-3 and TRBJ2-3, with D perhaps TRBD2 (5 bases). Trimming took 0 bases from V and 6 from J, leaving 16 bases between them. This CDR3 is 16 amino acids long. Germline V gene lookup returns CDR1 SGHNT and CDR2 YENEEA.

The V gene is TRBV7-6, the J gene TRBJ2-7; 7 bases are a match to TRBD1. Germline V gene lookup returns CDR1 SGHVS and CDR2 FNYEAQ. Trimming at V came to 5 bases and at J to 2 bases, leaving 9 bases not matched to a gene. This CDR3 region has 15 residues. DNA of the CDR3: TGTGCCAGCAGCCTTAGTTCAGGGGGACCCTACGAGCAGTACTTC. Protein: CASSLSSGGPYEQYF.